This TCR beta chain was identified in a study of follicular helper T cells after annual influenza vaccination. The assay was immunoSEQ multiplex PCR, and TCRdb's table has in-frame clones only and misses some. The data contain roughly 9,300 clones, roughly 80% of them singletons. As to this clone: Its cognate antigen is unknown.

Time point indicated: 2015-2016 season, 7 days after influenza vaccination. Excluded were substance abuse, HIV/AIDS, active cancer, immunomodulatory drugs and active illness. ICOS+CD38+ and ICOS-CD38- fractions were sorted from non-naive CD4+CXCR5+PD-1+ cells. General study results and limits: Change in circulating plasmablasts correlated with ICOS+CD38+ cTfh clonality change.

Germline CDR1 LNHDA, CDR2 SQIVND (reference sequence). This CDR3 has 14 amino acids. Trimming took off 5 bases at V and 3 bases at J, with 13 bases between the two ends. The TCR comes from an adult who received the influenza vaccine. The sequencing used CXCR5+ CD38- circulating T follicular helper cells from blood, collected 7 days after influenza vaccination. Subset defined: circulating Tfh, non-naive CD4+CXCR5+PD-1+ (ICOS+CD38+ or ICOS-CD38-). V gene TRBV19 combines with J gene TRBJ1-1; maybe TRBD1 (6 bases). The CDR3 loop reads CASSEGVADTEAFF. As DNA, the CDR3 is TGTGCCAGTAGTGAGGGGGTGGCGGACACTGAAGCTTTCTTT.